The 5 T cell receptor beta chains listed next were all sequenced from one sample in a study of OX40 agonist ivuxolimab in advanced cancers. Clones were read by immunoSEQ multiplex PCR, and TCRdb kept only the in-frame ones, dropping some. This table has 70,000 to 80,000 clones, roughly 93% appearing once. This material consisted of CD4+ or CD8+ T cells sorted from blood, taken in a trial of the OX40 agonist ivuxolimab. The receptors shown here come from an adult with an advanced solid tumor such as melanoma, head and neck, liver or kidney cancer.

The chain employs TRBV19 and TRBJ1-6; 8 bases match TRBD1. Per germline, CDR1 LNHDA and CDR2 SQIVND (reference sequence). This CDR3 has 15 amino acids. After removal of 0 bases from V and 9 bases from J, the junction contained 4 bases not matched to a gene. In DNA, the CDR3 is TGTGCCAGTAGTATAGACACAGGGGGAATTTCACCCCTCCACTTT. This sequence encodes CASSIDTGGISPLHF.

This clone was seen just once. Other DNA sequences from this sample encode an identical CDR3 as well. The V and J genes are TRBV18 and TRBJ2-7; 12 bases match TRBD1. The CDR3 contains 14 residues. The germline gives CDR1 KGHSH, CDR2 LQKENI. With V trimmed by 3 bases and J by 4 bases, 1 base remained unmatched. CDR3 coding DNA: TGTGCCAGCTCACCGGGACAGGGGGCGTACGAGCAGTACTTC. Translated, it gives CASSPGQGAYEQYF.

The chain combines TRBV28 with TRBJ1-1; tentatively, D is TRBD1 (5 bases). Germline values: CDR1 MDHEN, CDR2 SYDVKM. With 6 bases removed from V and 8 bases from J, the gap between germline ends came to 7 bases. This CDR3 is built from 10 residues. CDR3 sequence (DNA): TGTGCCAGCAGCTGGGGGGAAGCTTTCTTT. Encoded protein: CASSWGEAFF. The variable domain in full, completed from reference TRBV28 and TRBJ1-1, reads DVKVTQSSRYLVKRTGEKVFLECVQDMDHENMFWYRQDPGLGLRLIYFSYDVKMKEKGDIPEGYSVSREKKERFSLILESASTNQTSMYLCASSWGEAFFGQGTRLTVV.

The chain recombines TRBV19 with TRBJ2-1, with D possibly matching TRBD2 (6 bases). V was clipped by 0 bases and J by 0 bases, with 9 bases between them. The CDR3 contains 16 residues. Germline V gene data show CDR1 as LNHDA and CDR2 as SQIVND (reference sequence). The chain's CDR3 is CASSIEGGNSYNEQFF. The CDR3 nucleotides are TGTGCCAGTAGTATAGAAGGAGGGAACTCCTACAATGAGCAGTTCTTC.

The chain uses TRBV7-2 and TRBJ2-7; D is ambiguous. V lost 0 bases and J 6 bases, leaving 12 bases between the germline ends. Germline V CDR1 and CDR2: SGHTA, FQGNSA. The CDR3 spans 14 residues. The chain's CDR3 is CASSLAGSLLEQYF. DNA of the CDR3: TGTGCCAGCAGCTTAGCGGGGTCACTACTCGAGCAGTACTTC.